This T cell receptor beta chain was found in a study of T-cell memory formation after mild COVID-19. Whole-study results and caveats: Contracting CD4+ clones lay largely in CM and EM, with CD8+ ones residing in EMRA.

This clonotype was observed a handful of times. Its target is not known. Constant-segment-primed 5'RACE gave TCR alpha and TCR beta cDNA libraries with sample barcodes and UMIs. In TCRdb, the 5' RACE reads were re-called with MiXCR into one record per CDR3 protein. Of 250,000 to 300,000 distinct CDR3 sequences listed, about a sixth are singletons. CDR3 length: 17 residues. Trimming took 4 bases from V and 0 from J, leaving 17 bases between them. Germline CDR1 reads SGHRS; CDR2 reads YFSETQ. The chain recombines TRBV5-1 with TRBJ2-1; perhaps TRBD1 as D (6 bases). The sequence came from a man between 18 and 29 years old who had mild COVID-19 (a few samples of this study predate the infection). Cell type and time point are not known. The sample taken for sequencing was PBMCs or a T cell subset sorted from them (not recorded which). In nucleotides, the CDR3 is TGCGCCAGCAGCCCCCGAGGGGGACGTCCCTCCTACAATGAGCAGTTCTTC. Translated, it gives CASSPRGGRPSYNEQFF.